Listed here is a single T cell receptor beta chain. Its matching antigen is unknown. Some clones are missing from TCRdb's copy, which holds only in-frame ones; the method was immunoSEQ multiplex PCR. Of approximately 79,000 clones detected, around nine tenths appear once; the ten largest clones hold 15% to 20%. The length of the CDR3 is 18 residues. Germline loops: CDR1 ENHRY, CDR2 SYGVKD. V gave up 6 bases and J gave up 2 bases, with 23 bases separating them. The sample comes from a study of T cell responses to AZD1222 COVID-19 vaccine. Regarding the study as a whole: After two AZD1222 doses, spike-specific TCR breadth and depth rose versus day 0.

The rearrangement uses TRBV10-3 and TRBJ2-1; D is possibly TRBD1 (6 bases). This sample comprised peripheral blood, obtained on day 0 of AZD1222 vaccination. The sequence was obtained from an adult in good health. For the CDR3, the DNA is TGTGCCATCAGGCCCCGTGGGGGCGCGCCTGGGCCCTACAATGAGCAGTTCTTC. Encoded protein: CAIRPRGGAPGPYNEQFF.